This is a list of T cell receptor beta chains from one sample in a study of T-cell memory formation after mild COVID-19. MiXCR, run by TCRdb on the 5' RACE reads, gives a single entry per CDR3 protein. The repertoire includes 450,000 to 700,000 distinct CDR3 sequences, about 20% of them detected once, and approximately 12% sits in the top ten. The sequenced sample consisted of PBMCs or a T cell subset sorted from them (not recorded which). The receptor source for this set is an adult woman who had mild COVID-19 (a few samples of this study predate the infection). Cell type and time point are not known. Both conserved end residues are part of each CDR3. A D gene is named only where the DNA matches it firmly. The size entry is marked missing in some rows and otherwise reads once, few, many or a size class.

TRBV7-2	few	TRBD2	TRBJ2-2	CASSSTSIGELFF	TGTGCCAGCAGCTCGACTAGCATCGGGGAGCTGTTTTTT
TRBV11-2	NA	TRBD2	TRBJ2-1	CASSSGGGSYNEQFF	TGTGCCAGCAGTTCCGGGGGGGGCTCCTACAATGAGCAGTTCTTC
TRBV7-2	many	TRBD1	TRBJ2-4	CASSPSGTGGAKNIQYF	TGTGCCAGCAGCCCTTCGGGCACAGGGGGCGCCAAAAACATTCAGTACTTC
TRBV6-2/TRBV6-3	few	NA	TRBJ2-7	CASRKRDISYEQYF	TGTGCCAGCAGAAAACGGGACATTTCCTACGAGCAGTACTTC
TRBV7-2	few	NA	TRBJ1-6	CASSLIPATANSPLHF	TGTGCCAGCAGCCTCATACCTGCGACAGCAAATTCACCCCTCCACTTT
TRBV5-1	NA	NA	TRBJ1-1	CASRVQGNSYEAFF	TGCGCCAGCAGAGTACAGGGCAACTCATATGAAGCTTTCTTT
TRBV7-8	NA	TRBD2	TRBJ2-3	CASSFIGREKRSDTQYF	TGTGCCAGCAGCTTCATAGGGCGGGAGAAGAGGTCAGATACGCAGTATTTT
TRBV7-8	NA	NA	TRBJ2-7	CASVRGRNPVSYEQYF	TGTGCCAGCGTTCGAGGCAGGAACCCGGTGTCCTACGAGCAGTACTTC
TRBV9	NA	NA	TRBJ2-3	CASSVEGVGTDTQYF	TGTGCCAGCAGCGTAGAGGGGGTAGGCACAGATACGCAGTATTTT
TRBV24-1	NA	NA	TRBJ1-2	CATTYGYTF	TGTGCCACCACCTATGGCTACACCTTC
TRBV12-3/TRBV12-4	NA	NA	TRBJ2-3	CASSIPQGFNTQYF	TGTGCCAGCAGTATCCCACAGGGATTTAATACGCAGTATTTT
TRBV12-3/TRBV12-4	once	NA	TRBJ2-1	CASSLAAGQLVEQFF	TGTGCCAGCAGTTTAGCAGCGGGACAGCTAGTCGAGCAGTTCTTC
TRBV7-2	many	TRBD2	TRBJ2-1	CASSLSSGRIPNEQFF	TGTGCCAGCAGCTTATCTAGCGGGAGGATCCCCAATGAGCAGTTCTTC
TRBV12-3/TRBV12-4	many	TRBD2	TRBJ2-2	CASSLSLGLVPGELFF	TGTGCCAGCAGTTTAAGTTTGGGACTAGTACCCGGGGAGCTGTTTTTT
TRBV6-1	NA	TRBD2	TRBJ2-7	CASSELAGGASYEQYF	TGTGCCAGCAGTGAACTAGCGGGGGGGGCGTCCTACGAGCAGTACTTC
TRBV7-3	NA	NA	TRBJ1-1	CASSPYDRNTLNTEAFF	TGTGCCAGCAGCCCCTATGACAGAAATACCCTGAACACTGAAGCTTTCTTT
TRBV7-3	NA	NA	TRBJ2-3	CASSPQPTSTDTQYF	TGTGCCAGCAGCCCCCAGCCAACTAGCACAGATACGCAGTATTTT
TRBV24-1	few	NA	TRBJ2-3	CATSEWQGTDTQYF	TGTGCCACCAGTGAATGGCAGGGGACAGATACGCAGTATTTT
TRBV4-1	NA	TRBD1	TRBJ1-4	CASSQQGRGRTNEKLFF	TGCGCCAGCAGCCAACAGGGCAGGGGGCGAACTAATGAAAAACTGTTTTTT
TRBV7-8	few	NA	TRBJ1-2	CASSLAPRVIPFGGYTF	TGTGCCAGCAGCTTAGCCCCTAGGGTTATCCCCTTTGGTGGCTACACCTTC
TRBV7-6	NA	NA	TRBJ2-3	CASSAPGSTDTQYF	TGTGCCAGCAGCGCTCCCGGTAGCACAGATACGCAGTATTTT
TRBV5-6	many	TRBD1	TRBJ1-5	CASSLGQGPNQPQHF	TGTGCCAGCAGCTTGGGACAGGGTCCCAATCAGCCCCAGCATTTT
TRBV4-2	few	NA	TRBJ2-2	CASSQERGADTGELFF	TGTGCCAGCAGCCAAGAACGGGGGGCGGACACCGGGGAGCTGTTTTTT
TRBV18	few	NA	TRBJ1-5	CASSPRQGQEPQHF	TGTGCCAGCTCACCAAGGCAGGGGCAGGAGCCCCAGCATTTT
TRBV20-1	NA	NA	TRBJ1-1	CSARPGVPEAFF	TGCAGTGCCCGCCCGGGGGTCCCTGAAGCTTTCTTT
TRBV28	few	TRBD2	TRBJ2-1	CASRIVAGVGEQFF	TGTGCCAGCAGAATTGTAGCGGGAGTAGGTGAGCAGTTCTTC
TRBV5-1	few	TRBD2	TRBJ2-3	CASSLGATSGRTRLSSTDTQYF	TGCGCCAGCAGCTTGGGCGCTACTAGCGGGAGGACCCGATTATCTAGCACAGATACGCAGTATTTT
TRBV4-1	few	NA	TRBJ1-2	CASSQPKTGNDGYTF	TGCGCCAGCAGCCAACCGAAGACAGGAAATGATGGCTACACCTTC
TRBV18	NA	TRBD1	TRBJ1-1	CASSGQGGGESTEAFF	TGTGCCAGCTCGGGGCAGGGGGGAGGTGAATCGACTGAAGCTTTCTTT
TRBV18	few	TRBD1	TRBJ2-7	CASSPLGTGAYEQYF	TGTGCCAGCTCACCACTCGGGACAGGGGCATACGAGCAGTACTTC
TRBV4-3	NA	TRBD1	TRBJ2-2	CASSRHRGLNTGELFF	TGCGCCAGCAGCCGACACAGGGGGCTTAACACCGGGGAGCTGTTTTTT